Each of the 9 T cell receptor beta chains below was sequenced from the same sample in a study of T cells in localized non-small cell lung cancer. Generated by immunoSEQ multiplex PCR, the TCRdb table keeps only in-frame clones and is missing some. Of 100,000 to 150,000 clones listed, more than 80% are singletons. Specimen: peripheral blood, collected before any cancer treatment. The origin of the receptors is a female donor of 60 years or more with stage I lung adenocarcinoma.

The chain couples TRBV7-3 to TRBJ2-3, with 8 bases aligning to TRBD2. In germline, CDR1 is SGHTA, CDR2 FQGTGA. There are 15 residues in the CDR3. Trimming cost V 6 bases and J 3 bases; bases outside gene matches: 8. CDR3: CASRETSVPTDTQYF. The CDR3 nucleotides read TGTGCCAGCAGGGAGACTAGCGTTCCGACAGATACGCAGTATTTT.

The rearrangement joins TRBV7-3 to TRBJ2-1; 9 bases are shared with TRBD1. The germline CDR1 and CDR2 sequences are SGHTA and FQGTGA. The CDR3 length is 14 residues. With V trimmed by 5 bases and J by 10 bases, 9 bases remained unmatched. DNA for the CDR3: TGTGCCAGCAGCAGGGACAGGGCCTCGTCCGAGCAGTTCTTC. Translating it yields CASSRDRASSEQFF. Full variable domain (missing parts from reference TRBV7-3 and TRBJ2-1): GAGVSQTPSNKVTEKGKYVELRCDPISGHTALYWYRQSLGQGPEFLIYFQGTGAADDSGLPNDRFFAVRPEGSVSTLKIQRTERGDSAVYLCASSRDRASSEQFFGPGTRLTVL.

The genes are TRBV7-9 and TRBJ1-2, with 8 bases that match TRBD1. The V segment lost 2 bases and the J segment 1 base; nucleotides outside the gene matches: 3. The CDR3 sequence is 15 residues long. Germline-derived CDR1 and CDR2 are SEHNR and FQNEAQ (reference sequence). The CDR3 sequence is CASSLLDRDNYGYTF. CDR3 nucleotides: TGTGCCAGCAGCTTATTGGACAGGGATAACTATGGCTACACCTTC.

The chain joins TRBV2 to TRBJ2-5; 7 bases are shared with TRBD2. Germline-derived CDR1 and CDR2 are SNHLY and FYNNEI. The V gene end was trimmed by 8 bases and the J gene end by 7 bases; junction bases not matched to a gene: 1. CDR3 length equals 10 residues. CDR3 sequence reads: CASGEGTQYF. Written as DNA, the CDR3 is TGTGCCAGCGGGGAGGGGACCCAGTACTTC.

The V gene is TRBV7-6, the J gene TRBJ2-2, with unresolved D. V was cut by 3 bases and J by 1 base, with 9 bases left in between. The V gene's germline CDR1 is SGHVS and CDR2 FNYEAQ. The CDR3 length is 15 residues. DNA of the CDR3: TGTGCCAGCAGCTTGAGGACCAAGAACACCGGGGAGCTGTTTTTT. This gives the protein CASSLRTKNTGELFF. The full variable domain, completed using reference TRBV7-6 and TRBJ2-2, is GAGVSQSPRYKVTKRGQDVALRCDPISGHVSLYWYRQALGQGPEFLTYFNYEAQQDKSGLPNDRFSAERPEGSISTLTIQRTEQRDSAMYRCASSLRTKNTGELFFGEGSRLTVL.

A note on this clone: Additional DNA sequences in this sample encode the identical CDR3. The chain employs TRBV18 and TRBJ2-1, with unresolved D. The CDR3 runs 12 residues. Looked up from germline, CDR1 is KGHSH and CDR2 is LQKENI. V was pared by 0 bases and J by 7 bases, with 4 bases between. The CDR3 nucleotides are TGTGCCAGCTCACCACCTGGGAATGAGCAGTTCTTC. Translating it yields CASSPPGNEQFF.

The chain recombines TRBV9 with TRBJ2-5; D is uncertain. The CDR3 spans 15 residues. Trimming removed 4 bases at V and 3 bases at J, with 16 bases between. The germline gives CDR1 SGDLS, CDR2 YYNGEE. This chain's CDR3 is CASSPLAAGEETQYF. The CDR3, as DNA: TGTGCCAGCAGCCCTCTCGCGGCAGGTGAAGAGACCCAGTACTTC.

This clone was recorded a few times. The chain is built from TRBV7-3 and TRBJ1-1; no definite D call. The CDR3 is 13 amino acids. Trimming pared 3 bases from V and 5 bases from J, leaving 10 bases between. The germline V gene has CDR1 SGHTA and CDR2 FQGTGA. CDR3 loop: CASSFKPGTEAFF. The CDR3 coding sequence is TGTGCCAGCAGCTTCAAGCCGGGTACTGAAGCTTTCTTT.

Details on this clone: Different DNA sequences within this sample yield the same CDR3. The V and J genes are TRBV5-1 and TRBJ2-5; weak D call: TRBD1 (5 bases). The CDR3 spans 15 residues. Germline V gene lookup returns CDR1 SGHRS and CDR2 YFSETQ. The V and J ends lost 0 bases and 5 bases respectively, with 14 bases between them. CDR3 sequence: CASSLGSGTGETQYF. In DNA, the CDR3 is TGCGCCAGCAGCTTGGGATCTGGTACAGGTGAGACCCAGTACTTC.